This TCR beta chain was captured by sequencing in a study of blood T cell repertoires in COVID-19. Whole-study context: Sites in the United States, Italy and Spain provided acute and convalescent COVID-19 samples.

Study processing details: Reference gene primer amplification in the assay estimated nucleated cell counts. Produced via immunoSEQ multiplex PCR; TCRdb's table is partial and in-frame only. V, J and clone size derive from that table, while D and trimming were established from the DNA sequence. This table has around 200,000 clones, 70% to 90% appearing once. The CDR3 loop spans 16 amino acids. V lost 7 bases, J lost 0 bases, and 19 bases lay in between. Germline values: CDR1 MDHEN, CDR2 SYDVKM. Sequencing was performed on peripheral blood. This chain links TRBV28 with TRBJ2-7; possibly TRBD1 for D (5 bases). The source of this sequence is a human donor with active or convalescent COVID-19. The donor label of this sample is uncertain. CDR3 loop: CASTLGGATSSYEQYF. CDR3 coding DNA: TGTGCCAGCACCTTAGGTGGGGCTACCTCCTCCTACGAGCAGTACTTC.